These T cell receptor beta chains were read from a single sample in a study of PD-1 blockade in classical Hodgkin lymphoma. Here immunoSEQ multiplex PCR was the method, and the copy in TCRdb shows in-frame clones only, minus some. The table records 30,000 to 35,000 clones, around 82% of them present only once. The sample in question was peripheral blood mononuclear cells (PBMCs), obtained at baseline. The receptors shown here come from a human donor with classical Hodgkin lymphoma. Both conserved end residues are part of each CDR3. A D gene is named only where the DNA matches it firmly. Only part of the rows carry a size: once, few, many, or a class if the clone is expanded.

abundance	v_gene	j_gene	d_gene	CDR3aa	CDR3nt
few	TRBV10-3	TRBJ2-2	-	CAVLAGDGGELFF	TGTGCCGTCTTAGCTGGGGACGGCGGGGAGCTGTTTTTT
-	TRBV19	TRBJ2-5	-	CASSIWGRTEETQYF	TGTGCCAGTAGTATTTGGGGCCGGACGGAGGAGACCCAGTACTTC
-	TRBV7-2	TRBJ2-5	-	CASSPSAAQETQYF	TGTGCCAGCAGCCCCTCAGCCGCCCAAGAGACCCAGTACTTC
-	TRBV4-2	TRBJ2-2	TRBD2	CASSQAFGGGNTGELFF	TGTGCCAGCAGCCAAGCCTTCGGCGGGGGAAACACCGGGGAGCTGTTTTTT
-	TRBV5-6	TRBJ1-5	-	CASSSGEKVNQPQHF	TGTGCCAGCAGCTCCGGAGAGAAGGTCAATCAGCCCCAGCATTTT
-	TRBV28	TRBJ1-2	-	CASSLPGASYGYTF	TGTGCCAGCAGTTTACCGGGGGCAAGTTATGGCTACACCTTC
-	TRBV5-6	TRBJ1-4	TRBD1	CASSRGGGQWEKLFF	TGTGCCAGCAGCCGAGGCGGGGGACAGTGGGAAAAACTGTTTTTT
-	TRBV29-1	TRBJ2-7	TRBD1	CSVHKTDREPYEQYF	TGCAGCGTCCACAAAACGGACAGGGAACCCTACGAGCAGTACTTC
-	TRBV11-3	TRBJ1-6	-	CASSPGDSPLHF	TGTGCCAGCAGCCCCGGGGATTCACCCCTCCACTTT
-	TRBV7-2	TRBJ1-2	-	CASSSLGGSQGLGGYTF	TGTGCCAGCAGCAGCCTTGGGGGTTCTCAGGGTTTAGGAGGCTACACCTTC
-	TRBV7-9	TRBJ2-3	TRBD1	CASSFGQGMTDTQYF	TGTGCCAGCAGCTTCGGACAGGGGATGACAGATACGCAGTATTTT
-	TRBV4-2	TRBJ2-5	-	CASSQASYNQETQYF	TGTGCCAGCAGCCAAGCGTCCTACAACCAAGAGACCCAGTACTTC
once	TRBV6-1	TRBJ2-5	-	CASSEGGGAETQYF	TGTGCCAGCAGTGAAGGTGGAGGGGCCGAGACCCAGTACTTC
many	TRBV9	TRBJ1-1	-	CASSPQISVNTEAFF	TGTGCCAGCAGCCCCCAGATAAGTGTGAACACTGAAGCTTTCTTT
-	TRBV7-6	TRBJ2-3	-	CASSRLGPGTDTQYF	TGTGCCAGCAGCCGTCTGGGGCCTGGCACAGATACGCAGTATTTT